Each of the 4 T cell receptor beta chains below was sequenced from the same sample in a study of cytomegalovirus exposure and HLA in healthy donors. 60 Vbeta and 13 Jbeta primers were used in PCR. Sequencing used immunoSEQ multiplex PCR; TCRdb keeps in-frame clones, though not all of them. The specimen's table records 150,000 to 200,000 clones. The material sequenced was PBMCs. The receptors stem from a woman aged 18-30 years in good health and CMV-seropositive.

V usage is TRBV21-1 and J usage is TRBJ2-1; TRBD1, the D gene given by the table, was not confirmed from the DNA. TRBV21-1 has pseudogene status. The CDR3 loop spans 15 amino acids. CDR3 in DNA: TGTGCCACCCACCAGGGGGTGACCTCCTACAATGAGCAGTTCTTC. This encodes CATHQGVTSYNEQFF.

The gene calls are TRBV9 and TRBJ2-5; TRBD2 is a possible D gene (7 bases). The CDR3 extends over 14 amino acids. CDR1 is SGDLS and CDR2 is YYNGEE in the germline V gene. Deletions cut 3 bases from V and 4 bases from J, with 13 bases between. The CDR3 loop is CASSATGRGETQYF. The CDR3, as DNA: TGTGCCAGCAGCGCCACAGGGAGGGGAGAGACCCAGTACTTC. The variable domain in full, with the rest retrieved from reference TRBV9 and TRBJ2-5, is DSGVTQTPKHLITATGQRVTLRCSPRSGDLSVYWYQQSLDQGLQFLIQYYNGEERAKGNILERFSAQQFPDLHSELNLSSLELGDSALYFCASSATGRGETQYFGPGTRLLVL.

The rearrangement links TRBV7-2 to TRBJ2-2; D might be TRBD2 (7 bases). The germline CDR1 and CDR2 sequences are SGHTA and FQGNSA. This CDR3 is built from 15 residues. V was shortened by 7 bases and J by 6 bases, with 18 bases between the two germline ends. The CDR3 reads CASTMAGAISGELFF. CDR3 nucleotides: TGTGCCAGCACCATGGCGGGGGCCATATCCGGGGAGCTGTTTTTT.

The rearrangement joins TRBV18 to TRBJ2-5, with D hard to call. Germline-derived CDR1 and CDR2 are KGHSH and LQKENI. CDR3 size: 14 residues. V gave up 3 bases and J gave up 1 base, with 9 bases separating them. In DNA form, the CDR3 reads TGTGCCAGCTCACCTTTGACAAGCCAAGAGACCCAGTACTTC. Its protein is CASSPLTSQETQYF.